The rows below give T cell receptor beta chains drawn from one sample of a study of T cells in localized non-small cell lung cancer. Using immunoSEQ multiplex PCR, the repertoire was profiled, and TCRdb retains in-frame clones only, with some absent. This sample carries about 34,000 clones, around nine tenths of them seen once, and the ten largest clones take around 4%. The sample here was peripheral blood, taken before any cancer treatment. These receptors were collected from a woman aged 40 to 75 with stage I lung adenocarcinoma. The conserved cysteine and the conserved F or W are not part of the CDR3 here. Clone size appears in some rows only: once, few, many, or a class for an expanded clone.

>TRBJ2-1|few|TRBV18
ASSRGSGHEQF
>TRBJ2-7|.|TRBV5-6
ASSPGQGRFEQY
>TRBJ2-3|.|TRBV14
ASSQLGQPVTDTQY
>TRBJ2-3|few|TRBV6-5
ASSPVGGTDTQY
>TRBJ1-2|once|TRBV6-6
ASSPGVKI
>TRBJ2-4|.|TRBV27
ASSGGLWDIQY
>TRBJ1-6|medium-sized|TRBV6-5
ASSYSQGADSPLH
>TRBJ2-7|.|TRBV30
AWSVQGGEGEQY
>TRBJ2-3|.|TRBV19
ASAARNDTQY
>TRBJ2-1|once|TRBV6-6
ASSPRAGAYNEQF
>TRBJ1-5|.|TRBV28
ASSFGNQPQH
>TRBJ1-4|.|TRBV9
ASSVGAATNEKLF
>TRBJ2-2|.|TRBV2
ASSDEAGGGTGELF
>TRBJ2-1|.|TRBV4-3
ASSQDGGIFSSYNEQF
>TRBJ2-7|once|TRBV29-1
SGGAPGGEQY
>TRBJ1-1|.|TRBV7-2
ASSKYSGQGNTEAF
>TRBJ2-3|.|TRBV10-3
AISDGPTDTQY